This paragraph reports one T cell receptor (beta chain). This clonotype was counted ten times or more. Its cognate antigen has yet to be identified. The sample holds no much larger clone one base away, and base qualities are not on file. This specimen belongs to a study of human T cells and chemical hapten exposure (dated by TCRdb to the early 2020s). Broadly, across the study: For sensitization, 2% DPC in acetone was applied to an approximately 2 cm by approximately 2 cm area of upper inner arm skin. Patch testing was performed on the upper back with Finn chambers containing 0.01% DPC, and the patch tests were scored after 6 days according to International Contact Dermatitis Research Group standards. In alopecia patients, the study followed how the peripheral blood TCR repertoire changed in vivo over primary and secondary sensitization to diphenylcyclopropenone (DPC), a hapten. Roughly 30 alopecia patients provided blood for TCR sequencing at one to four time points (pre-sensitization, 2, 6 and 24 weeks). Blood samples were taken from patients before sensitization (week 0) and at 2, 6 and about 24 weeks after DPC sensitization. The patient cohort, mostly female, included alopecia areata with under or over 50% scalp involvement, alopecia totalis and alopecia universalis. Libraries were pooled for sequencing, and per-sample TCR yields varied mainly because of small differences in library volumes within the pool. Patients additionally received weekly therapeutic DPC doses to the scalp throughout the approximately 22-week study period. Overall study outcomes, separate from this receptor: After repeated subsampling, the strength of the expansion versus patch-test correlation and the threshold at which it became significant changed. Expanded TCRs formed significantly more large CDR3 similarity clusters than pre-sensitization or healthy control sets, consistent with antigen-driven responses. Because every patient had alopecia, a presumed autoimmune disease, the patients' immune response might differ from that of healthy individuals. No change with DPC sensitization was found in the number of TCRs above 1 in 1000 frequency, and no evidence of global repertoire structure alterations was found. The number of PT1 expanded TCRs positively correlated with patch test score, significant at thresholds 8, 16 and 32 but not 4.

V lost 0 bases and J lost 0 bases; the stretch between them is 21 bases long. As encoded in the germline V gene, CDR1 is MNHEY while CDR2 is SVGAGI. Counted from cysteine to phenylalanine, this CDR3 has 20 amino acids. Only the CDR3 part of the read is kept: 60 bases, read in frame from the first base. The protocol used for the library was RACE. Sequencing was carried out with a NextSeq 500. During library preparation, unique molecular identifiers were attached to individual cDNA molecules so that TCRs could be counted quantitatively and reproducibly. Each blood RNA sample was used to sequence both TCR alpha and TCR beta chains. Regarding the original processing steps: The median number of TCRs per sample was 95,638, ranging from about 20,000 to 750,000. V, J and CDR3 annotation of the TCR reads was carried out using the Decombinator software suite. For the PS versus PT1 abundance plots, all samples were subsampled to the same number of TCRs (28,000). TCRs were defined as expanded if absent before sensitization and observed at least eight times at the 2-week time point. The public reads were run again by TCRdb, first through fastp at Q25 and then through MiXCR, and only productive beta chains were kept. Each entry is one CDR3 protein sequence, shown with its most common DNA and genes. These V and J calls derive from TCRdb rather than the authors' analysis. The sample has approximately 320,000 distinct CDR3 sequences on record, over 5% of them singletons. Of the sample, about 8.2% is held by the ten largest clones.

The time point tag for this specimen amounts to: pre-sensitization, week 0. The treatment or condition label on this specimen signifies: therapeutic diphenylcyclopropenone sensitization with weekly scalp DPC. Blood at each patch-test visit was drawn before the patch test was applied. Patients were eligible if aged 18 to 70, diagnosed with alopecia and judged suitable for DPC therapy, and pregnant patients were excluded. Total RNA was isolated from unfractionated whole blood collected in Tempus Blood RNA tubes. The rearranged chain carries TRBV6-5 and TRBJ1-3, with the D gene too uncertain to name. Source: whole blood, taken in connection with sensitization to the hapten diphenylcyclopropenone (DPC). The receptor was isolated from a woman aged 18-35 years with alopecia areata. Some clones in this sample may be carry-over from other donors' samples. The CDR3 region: CASSYSMGQVSTYSGNTIYF. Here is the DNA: TGTGCCAGCAGTTACTCGATGGGTCAGGTTTCTACCTACTCTGGAAACACCATATATTTT.